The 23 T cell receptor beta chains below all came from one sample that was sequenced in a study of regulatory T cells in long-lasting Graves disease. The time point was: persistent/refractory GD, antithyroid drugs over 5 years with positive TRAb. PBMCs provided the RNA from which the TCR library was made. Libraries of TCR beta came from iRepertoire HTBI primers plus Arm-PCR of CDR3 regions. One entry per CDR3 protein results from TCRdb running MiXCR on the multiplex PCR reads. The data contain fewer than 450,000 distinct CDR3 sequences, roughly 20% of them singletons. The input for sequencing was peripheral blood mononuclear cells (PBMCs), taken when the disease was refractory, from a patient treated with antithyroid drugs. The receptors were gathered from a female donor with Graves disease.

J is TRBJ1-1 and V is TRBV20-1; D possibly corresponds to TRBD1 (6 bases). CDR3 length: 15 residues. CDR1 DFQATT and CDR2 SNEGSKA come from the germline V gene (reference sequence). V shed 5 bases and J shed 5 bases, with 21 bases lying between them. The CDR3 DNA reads TGCAGTGCTCCGGTCGGGGGGGCGAGTTTGACTGAAGCTTTCTTT. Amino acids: CSAPVGGASLTEAFF.

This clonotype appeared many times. DNA for the CDR3: TGCAGTGGGGGGGACCCCCCCTCCTACGAGCAGTACTTC. It codes for CSGGDPPSYEQYF. The chain couples TRBV20-1 to TRBJ2-7; D is possibly TRBD2 (6 bases). The CDR3 covers 13 residues. The germline CDR1 and CDR2 sequences are DFQATT and SNEGSKA (reference sequence). V dropped 7 bases and J dropped 0 bases, with 13 bases sitting between them.

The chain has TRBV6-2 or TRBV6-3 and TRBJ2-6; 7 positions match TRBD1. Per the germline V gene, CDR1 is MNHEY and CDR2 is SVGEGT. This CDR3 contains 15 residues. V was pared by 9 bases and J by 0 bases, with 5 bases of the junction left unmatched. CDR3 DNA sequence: TGTGCCAGGAGGGGGCAAAACTCTGGGGCCAACGTCCTGACTTTC. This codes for CARRGQNSGANVLTF.

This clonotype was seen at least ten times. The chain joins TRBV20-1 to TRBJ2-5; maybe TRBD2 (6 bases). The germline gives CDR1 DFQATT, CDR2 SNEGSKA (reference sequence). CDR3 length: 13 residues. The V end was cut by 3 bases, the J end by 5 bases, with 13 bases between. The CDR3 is CSASRGIGETQYF. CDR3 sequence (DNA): TGCAGTGCTAGTCGGGGGATCGGGGAGACCCAGTACTTC.

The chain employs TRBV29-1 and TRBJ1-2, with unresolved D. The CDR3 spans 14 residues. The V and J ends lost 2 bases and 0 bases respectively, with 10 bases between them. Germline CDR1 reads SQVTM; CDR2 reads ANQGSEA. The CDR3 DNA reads TGCAGCGTTGAACTGGTCGGAGCTAACTATGGCTACACCTTC. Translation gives CSVELVGANYGYTF.

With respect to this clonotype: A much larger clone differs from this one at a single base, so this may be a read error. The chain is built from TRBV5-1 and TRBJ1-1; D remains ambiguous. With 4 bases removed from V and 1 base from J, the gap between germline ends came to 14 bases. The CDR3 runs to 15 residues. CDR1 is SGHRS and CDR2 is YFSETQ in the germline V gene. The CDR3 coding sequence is TGCGCCAGCAGCCAGCAGGACGGCGGGAACACTGAAGCTTTCTTT. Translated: CASSQQDGGNTEAFF.

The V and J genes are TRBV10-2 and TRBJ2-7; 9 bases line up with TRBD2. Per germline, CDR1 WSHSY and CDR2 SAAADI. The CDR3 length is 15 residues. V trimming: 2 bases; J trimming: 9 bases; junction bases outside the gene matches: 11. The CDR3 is CASSEIISGRFGQYF. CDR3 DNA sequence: TGCGCCAGCAGTGAGATTATTAGCGGGAGATTCGGGCAGTACTTC.

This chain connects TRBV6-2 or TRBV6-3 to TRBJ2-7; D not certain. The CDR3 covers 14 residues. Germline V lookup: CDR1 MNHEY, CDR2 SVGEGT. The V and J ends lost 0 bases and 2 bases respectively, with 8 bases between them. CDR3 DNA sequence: TGTGCCAGCAGTTACTCAGAGGCCGCCTACGAGCAGTACTTC. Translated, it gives CASSYSEAAYEQYF.

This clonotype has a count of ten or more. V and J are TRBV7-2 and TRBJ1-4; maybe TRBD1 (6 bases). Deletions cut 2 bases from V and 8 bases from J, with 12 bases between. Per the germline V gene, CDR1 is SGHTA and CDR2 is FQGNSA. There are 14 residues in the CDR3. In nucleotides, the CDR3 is TGTGCCAGCAGCTTAAGTGCAGGGGACGAAAAACTGTTTTTT. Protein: CASSLSAGDEKLFF.

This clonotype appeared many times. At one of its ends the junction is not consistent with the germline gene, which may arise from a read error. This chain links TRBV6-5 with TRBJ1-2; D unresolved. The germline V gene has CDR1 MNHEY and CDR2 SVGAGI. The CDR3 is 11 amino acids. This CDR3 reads CASSYYNGYTF. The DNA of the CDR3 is TGTGCCAGCAGCTACTATAATGGCTACACCTTC.

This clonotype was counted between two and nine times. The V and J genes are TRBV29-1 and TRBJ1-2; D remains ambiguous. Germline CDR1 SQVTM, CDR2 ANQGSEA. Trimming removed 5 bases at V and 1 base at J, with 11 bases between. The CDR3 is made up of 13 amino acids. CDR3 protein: CSVPHMDNYGYTF. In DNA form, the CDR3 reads TGCAGCGTTCCTCACATGGATAACTATGGCTACACCTTC.

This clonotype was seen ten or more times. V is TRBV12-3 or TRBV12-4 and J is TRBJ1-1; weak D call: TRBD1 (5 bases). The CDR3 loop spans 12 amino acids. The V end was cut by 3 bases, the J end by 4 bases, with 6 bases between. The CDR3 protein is CASSFGATEAFF. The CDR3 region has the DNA TGTGCCAGCAGTTTCGGGGCCACTGAAGCTTTCTTT.

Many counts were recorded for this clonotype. In DNA form, the CDR3 reads TGTGCCAGCCTAGCGGGAGGGCCGGGCACCGGGGAGCTGTTTTTT. Translation gives CASLAGGPGTGELFF. This chain uses TRBV7-2 with TRBJ2-2, with 12 nucleotides matching TRBD2. This CDR3 has 15 amino acids. CDR1 is SGHTA and CDR2 is FQGNSA in the germline V gene. V trimming: 8 bases; J trimming: 4 bases; junction bases outside the gene matches: 5.

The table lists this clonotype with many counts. The CDR3, as DNA: TGCAGCGTCAGACGCGGCCAAGAGACCCAGTACTTC. This codes for CSVRRGQETQYF. The V and J genes are TRBV29-1 and TRBJ2-5; D gene ambiguous. The germline V gene encodes CDR1 SQVTM and CDR2 ANQGSEA. Trimming pared 6 bases from V and 1 base from J, leaving 9 bases between. The CDR3 totals 12 residues.

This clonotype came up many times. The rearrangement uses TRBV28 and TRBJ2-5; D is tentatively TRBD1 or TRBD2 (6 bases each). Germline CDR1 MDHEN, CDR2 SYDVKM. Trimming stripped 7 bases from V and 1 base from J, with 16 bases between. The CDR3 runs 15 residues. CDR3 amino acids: CASTGAGGAQETQYF. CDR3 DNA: TGTGCCAGCACGGGGGCGGGTGGAGCCCAAGAGACCCAGTACTTC.

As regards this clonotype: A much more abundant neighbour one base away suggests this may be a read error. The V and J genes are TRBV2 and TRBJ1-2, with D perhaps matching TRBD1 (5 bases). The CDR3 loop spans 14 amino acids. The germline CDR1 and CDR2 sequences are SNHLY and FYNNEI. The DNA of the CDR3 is TGTGCCAGCAGTAGAGGGACGGTGCCCTATGGCTACGCCTTC. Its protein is CASSRGTVPYGYAF.

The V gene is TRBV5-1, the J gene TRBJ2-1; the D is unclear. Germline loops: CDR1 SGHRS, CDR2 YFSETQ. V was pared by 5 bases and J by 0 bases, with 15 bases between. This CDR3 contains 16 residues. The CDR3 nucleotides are TGCGCCAGCAGTCCTATGACTGCGAGCTCCTACAATGAGCAGTTCTTC. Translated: CASSPMTASSYNEQFF.

CDR3 amino acids: CSVKVPGRTYEQYF. Here the CDR3 DNA reads TGCAGCGTTAAAGTACCGGGCAGAACGTACGAGCAGTACTTC. This sequence joins TRBV29-1 and TRBJ2-7, with D unresolved. V lost 5 bases to trimming and J lost 4 bases, with 18 bases between them. Germline values: CDR1 SQVTM, CDR2 ANQGSEA. The CDR3 extends over 14 amino acids.

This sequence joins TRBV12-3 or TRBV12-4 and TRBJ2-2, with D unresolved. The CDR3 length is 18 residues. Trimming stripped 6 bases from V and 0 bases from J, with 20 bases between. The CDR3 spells CASSYTVGYKTNTGELFF. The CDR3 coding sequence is TGTGCCAGCAGCTATACAGTCGGTTATAAGACGAACACCGGGGAGCTGTTTTTT.

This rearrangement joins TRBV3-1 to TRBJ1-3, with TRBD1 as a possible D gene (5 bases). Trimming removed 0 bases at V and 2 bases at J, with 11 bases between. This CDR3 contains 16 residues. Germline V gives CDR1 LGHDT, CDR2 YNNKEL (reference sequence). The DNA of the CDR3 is TGTGCCAGCAGCCAAGATGGGAGGGGAGCTGGAAACACCATATATTTT. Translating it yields CASSQDGRGAGNTIYF.

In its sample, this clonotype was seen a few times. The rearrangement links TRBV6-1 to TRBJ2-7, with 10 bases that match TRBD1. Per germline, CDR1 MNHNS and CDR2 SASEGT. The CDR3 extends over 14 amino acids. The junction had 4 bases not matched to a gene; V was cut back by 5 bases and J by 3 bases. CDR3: CASSPRDRGYEQYF. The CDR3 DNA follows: TGTGCCAGCAGTCCCAGGGACAGGGGCTACGAGCAGTACTTC.

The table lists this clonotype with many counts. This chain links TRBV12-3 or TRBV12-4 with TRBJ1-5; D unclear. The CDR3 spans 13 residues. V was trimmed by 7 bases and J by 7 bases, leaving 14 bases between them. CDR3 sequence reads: CASNQLYGQPQHF. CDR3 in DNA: TGTGCCAGCAACCAACTATATGGGCAGCCCCAGCATTTT.

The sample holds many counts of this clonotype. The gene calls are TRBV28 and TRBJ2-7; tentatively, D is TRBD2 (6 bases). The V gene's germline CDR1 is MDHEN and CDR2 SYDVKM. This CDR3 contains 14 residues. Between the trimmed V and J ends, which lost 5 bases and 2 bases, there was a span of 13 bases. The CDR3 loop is CASSPRRDPYEQYF. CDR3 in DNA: TGTGCCAGCAGTCCTCGGAGGGACCCCTACGAGCAGTACTTC.